This T cell receptor beta chain was sequenced in a study of multiple sclerosis patients with progressive multifocal leukoencephalopathy. This table comes from immunoSEQ multiplex PCR, and its TCRdb copy is limited to in-frame clones, with some not included. The table has some 28,000 clones, around 90% seen once; the top ten hold roughly 1.3%. Study-level points and caveats: PML-onset expanded TRB clones were detectable before and during natalizumab therapy. TRBV and TRBJ usage showed no common pattern when PML developed.

Time point denoted: approximately twelve months of natalizumab therapy. A word on this clone: Its antigen is not known.

V lost 5 bases and J 7 bases, leaving 17 bases between the germline ends. CDR1 LNHDA and CDR2 SQIVND come from the germline V gene (reference sequence). This CDR3 contains 14 residues. The chain couples TRBV19 to TRBJ1-1; D ambiguous. Sequenced here: PBMCs, sampled from a patient treated with natalizumab. The clonotype comes from a human donor with multiple sclerosis. The chain's CDR3 is CASSVGAQIIEAFF. CDR3 DNA sequence: TGTGCCAGTAGTGTCGGAGCACAGATTATTGAAGCTTTCTTT.